A single T cell receptor (beta chain) is shown here with its context. What it binds is not known. This specimen belongs to a study of cytomegalovirus exposure and HLA in healthy donors. Study-wide results and caveats: A later analysis showed TCR association rates differing by HLA locus, peaking at DRB1 and lowest at HLA-C. Versus the roughly 670-donor mean, an Asian-associated ancestry cluster reportedly showed fewer N-insertions in a later analysis. A later analysis found common viral pathogens apparently linked to several of the most significant clusters. Of the V segments, some could not be distinguished, including TRBV6-2 and TRBV6-3, and were excluded.

The CDR3 loop spans 15 amino acids. Germline loops: CDR1 MNHNY, CDR2 SVGAGI (reference sequence). The germline V and J ends were trimmed by 7 bases and 6 bases, with 22 bases remaining between them. A multiplex PCR was run with 60 Vbeta primers and 13 Jbeta primers. Clones were read by immunoSEQ multiplex PCR, and TCRdb kept only the in-frame ones, dropping some. The repertoire includes some 140,000 clones, 70% to 80% of them detected once, and around 1.2% sits in the top ten. What was sequenced was PBMCs. The chain couples TRBV6-6 to TRBJ2-7; D perhaps matches TRBD1 (5 bases). The receptor was isolated from a man between 45 and 60 years old in good health and CMV-seronegative. The CDR3 here is CASTVTMDTGGEQYF. CDR3 nucleotide sequence: TGTGCCAGCACCGTAACTATGGACACGGGCGGCGAGCAGTACTTC.